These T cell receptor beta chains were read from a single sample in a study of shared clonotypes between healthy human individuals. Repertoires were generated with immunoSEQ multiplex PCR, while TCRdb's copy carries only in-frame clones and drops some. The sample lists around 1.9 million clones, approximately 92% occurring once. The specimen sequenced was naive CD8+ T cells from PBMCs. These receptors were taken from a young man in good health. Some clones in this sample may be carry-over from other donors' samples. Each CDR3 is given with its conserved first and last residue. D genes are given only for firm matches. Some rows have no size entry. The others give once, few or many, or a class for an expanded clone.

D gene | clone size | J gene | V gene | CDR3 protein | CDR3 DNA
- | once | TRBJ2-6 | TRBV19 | CASRVPGDLSGANVLTF | TGTGCCAGTAGGGTGCCAGGGGACCTCTCTGGGGCCAACGTCCTGACTTTC
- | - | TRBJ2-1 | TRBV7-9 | CASSLAFRGDEQFF | TGTGCCAGCAGCTTAGCCTTTAGGGGGGATGAGCAGTTCTTC
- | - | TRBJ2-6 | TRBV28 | CASSSQRLKPPDSGANVLTF | TGTGCCAGCAGTTCCCAACGACTTAAACCGCCGGACTCTGGGGCCAACGTCCTGACTTTC
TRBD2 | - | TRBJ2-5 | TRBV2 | CASSEPLRERESETQYF | TGTGCCAGCAGTGAACCCCTCCGGGAGCGGGAGAGTGAGACCCAGTACTTC
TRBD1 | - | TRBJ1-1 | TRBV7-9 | CASRRTGGRNTEAFF | TGTGCCAGCAGACGAACAGGGGGACGGAACACTGAAGCTTTCTTT
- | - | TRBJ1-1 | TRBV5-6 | CASSLDPPAEAFF | TGTGCCAGCAGCTTGGATCCTCCGGCGGAAGCTTTCTTT
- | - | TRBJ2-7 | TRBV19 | CASSEGQGNPYEQYF | TGTGCCAGTAGTGAGGGGCAGGGGAACCCCTACGAGCAGTACTTC
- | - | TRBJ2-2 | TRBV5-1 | CASSLAIGGSTGELFF | TGCGCCAGCAGCTTGGCCATAGGGGGTAGCACCGGGGAGCTGTTTTTT
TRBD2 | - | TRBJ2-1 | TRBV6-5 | CASSYSWTSDNEQFF | TGTGCCAGCAGTTACTCGTGGACTAGCGACAATGAGCAGTTCTTC
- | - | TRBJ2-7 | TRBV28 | CASSLEAPGHPYEQYF | TGTGCCAGCAGCTTAGAAGCTCCGGGACATCCCTACGAGCAGTACTTC
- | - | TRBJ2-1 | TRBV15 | CATSGVKGFANHEQFF | TGTGCCACCAGCGGAGTCAAGGGTTTCGCCAACCATGAGCAGTTCTTC
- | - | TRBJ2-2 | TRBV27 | CASSLTPNTGELFF | TGTGCCAGCAGTTTAACGCCAAACACCGGGGAGCTGTTTTTT
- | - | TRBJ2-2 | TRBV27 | CASSFFPTRTGELFF | TGTGCCAGCAGTTTTTTCCCGACACGGACCGGGGAGCTGTTTTTT
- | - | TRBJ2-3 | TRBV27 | CASSPRTGGTDTQYF | TGTGCCAGCAGTCCCCGGACAGGAGGGACAGATACGCAGTATTTT
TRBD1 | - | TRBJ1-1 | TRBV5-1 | CASSSGQGARGNTEAFF | TGCGCCAGCAGCTCGGGACAGGGGGCGCGAGGAAACACTGAAGCTTTCTTT
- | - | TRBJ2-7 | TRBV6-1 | CASSDTVGYEQYF | TGTGCCAGCAGTGATACGGTGGGATACGAGCAGTACTTC
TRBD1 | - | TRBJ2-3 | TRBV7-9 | CASSTGVGGTDTQYF | TGTGCCAGCAGCACAGGGGTGGGGGGCACAGATACGCAGTATTTT
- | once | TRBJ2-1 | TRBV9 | CASSVGYQSSSYNEQFF | TGTGCCAGCAGCGTAGGGTATCAAAGCAGCTCCTACAATGAGCAGTTCTTC
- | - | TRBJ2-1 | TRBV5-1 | CASSEGGRARVYNEQFF | TGCGCCAGCAGCGAAGGAGGACGGGCGAGGGTATACAATGAGCAGTTCTTC
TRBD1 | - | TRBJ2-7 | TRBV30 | CAWSRDRPYEQYF | TGTGCCTGGAGTAGGGACAGGCCTTACGAGCAGTACTTC
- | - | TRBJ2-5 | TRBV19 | CASGTDPKETQYF | TGTGCCAGTGGGACGGATCCTAAGGAGACCCAGTACTTC
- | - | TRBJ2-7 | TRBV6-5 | CASSSHIYEQYF | TGTGCCAGCAGTTCCCATATCTACGAGCAGTACTTC
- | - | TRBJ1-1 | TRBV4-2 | CASSQDYREGPTEAFF | TGTGCCAGCAGCCAAGATTACAGGGAGGGACCCACTGAAGCTTTCTTT
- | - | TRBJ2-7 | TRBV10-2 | CASSERQMSSYEQYF | TGCGCCAGCAGTGAGCGACAAATGAGCTCCTACGAGCAGTACTTC
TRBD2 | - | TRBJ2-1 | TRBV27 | CASSLVGLAEEEQFF | TGTGCCAGCAGTTTAGTCGGACTAGCGGAAGAAGAGCAGTTCTTC
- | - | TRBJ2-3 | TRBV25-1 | CASSEYGTFTDTQYF | TGTGCCAGCAGTGAATATGGGACCTTCACAGATACGCAGTATTTT
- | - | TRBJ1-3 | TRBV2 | CASTGHWSSGNTIYF | TGTGCCAGCACTGGGCATTGGTCCTCTGGAAACACCATATATTTT
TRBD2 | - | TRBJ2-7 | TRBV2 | CASTPGLAGIYEQYF | TGTGCCAGCACTCCCGGGCTAGCGGGAATTTACGAGCAGTACTTC
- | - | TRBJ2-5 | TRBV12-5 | CASGLVGGSGRQETQYF | TGTGCTAGTGGTTTGGTAGGGGGATCGGGGCGGCAAGAGACCCAGTACTTC
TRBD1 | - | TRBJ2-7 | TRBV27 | CASSLGTAAYEQYF | TGTGCCAGCAGTCTGGGGACAGCCGCCTACGAGCAGTACTTC
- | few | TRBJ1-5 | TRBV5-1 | CASSLEGGNQPQHF | TGCGCCAGCAGCTTGGAAGGAGGCAATCAGCCCCAGCATTTT
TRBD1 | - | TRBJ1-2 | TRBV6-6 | CASTSGGEGYTF | TGTGCCAGCACCTCAGGGGGCGAAGGCTACACCTTC
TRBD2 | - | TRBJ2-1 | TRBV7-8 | CASSLLADYNEQFF | TGTGCCAGCAGCTTACTAGCGGACTACAATGAGCAGTTCTTC
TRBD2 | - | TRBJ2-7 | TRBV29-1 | CSVEIRTSGISYEQYF | TGCAGCGTTGAAATTAGGACTAGCGGGATTTCCTACGAGCAGTACTTC
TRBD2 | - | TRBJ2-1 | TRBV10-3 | CASLSQREETYNEQFF | TGTGCCAGCTTGTCCCAGCGGGAGGAAACATACAATGAGCAGTTCTTC
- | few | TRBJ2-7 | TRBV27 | CASSLGESSYEQYF | TGTGCCAGCAGTTTAGGAGAGAGCTCCTACGAGCAGTACTTC
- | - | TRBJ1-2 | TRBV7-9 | CASSPRGGFGANYGYTF | TGTGCCAGCAGCCCGAGAGGGGGTTTCGGAGCTAACTATGGCTACACCTTC
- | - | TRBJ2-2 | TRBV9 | CASSPVQTGELFF | TGTGCCAGCAGCCCGGTTCAGACCGGGGAGCTGTTTTTT
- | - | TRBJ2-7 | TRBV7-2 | CASSLSVARGGSVDEQYF | TGTGCCAGCAGCTTAAGTGTTGCCCGGGGTGGGAGTGTGGACGAGCAGTACTTC
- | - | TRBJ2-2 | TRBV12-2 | CASRPKCKRDRPNTGELFF | TGTGCAAGTCGCCCTAAATGCAAGCGAGACAGGCCAAACACCGGGGAGCTGTTTTTT
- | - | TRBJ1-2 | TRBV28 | CASSPRAGFYGYTF | TGTGCCAGCAGTCCGCGGGCCGGGTTCTATGGCTACACCTTC
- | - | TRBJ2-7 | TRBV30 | CAWSVWLKSEQSYEQYF | TGTGCCTGGAGTGTATGGCTCAAATCAGAACAGAGCTACGAGCAGTACTTC
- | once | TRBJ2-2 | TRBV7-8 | CASTISHSANTGELFF | TGTGCCAGCACCATCAGTCATAGCGCGAACACCGGGGAGCTGTTTTTT
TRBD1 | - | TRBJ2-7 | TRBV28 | CASSFSTSDRADLMQSYEQYF | TGTGCCAGCAGTTTTTCGACGTCGGACAGGGCCGATCTCATGCAGTCCTACGAGCAGTACTTC
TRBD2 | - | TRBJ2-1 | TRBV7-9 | CASSSGLEREQFF | TGTGCCAGCAGCTCGGGACTAGAGCGTGAGCAGTTCTTC
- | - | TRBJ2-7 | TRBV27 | CASSYTADSYEQYF | TGTGCCAGCAGTTACACAGCCGACTCCTACGAGCAGTACTTC
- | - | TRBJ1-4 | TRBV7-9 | CASTPTGFLGRGNEKLFF | TGTGCCAGCACGCCGACGGGATTTTTGGGGCGGGGTAATGAAAAACTGTTTTTT
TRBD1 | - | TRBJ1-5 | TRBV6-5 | CASSYSRGGGLKHF | TGTGCCAGCAGTTACTCGAGGGGAGGGGGCTTGAAGCATTTT
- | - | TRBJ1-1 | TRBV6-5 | CASSGGSEAFF | TGTGCCAGCAGTGGGGGATCTGAAGCTTTCTTT
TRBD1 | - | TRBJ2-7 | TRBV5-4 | CASSLRRQGASYEQYF | TGTGCCAGCAGCTTGCGACGACAGGGGGCCTCCTACGAGCAGTACTTC
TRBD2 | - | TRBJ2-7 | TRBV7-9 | CAILGTNYEQYF | TGTGCCATTCTCGGGACTAACTACGAGCAGTACTTC
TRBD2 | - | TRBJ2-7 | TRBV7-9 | CASSGTSGGSYEQYF | TGTGCCAGCAGTGGGACTAGCGGTGGCTCCTACGAGCAGTACTTC
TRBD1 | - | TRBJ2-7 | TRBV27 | CASSQVNRDRGTYEQYF | TGTGCCAGCAGTCAAGTTAACCGGGACAGGGGTACCTACGAGCAGTACTTC
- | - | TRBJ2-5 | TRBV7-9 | CASSPKVSVEETQYF | TGTGCCAGCAGCCCGAAGGTGTCGGTAGAAGAGACCCAGTACTTC
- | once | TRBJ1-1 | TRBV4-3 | CASSQDRVRGYTEAFF | TGCGCCAGCAGCCAAGATAGGGTGAGGGGTTACACTGAAGCTTTCTTT
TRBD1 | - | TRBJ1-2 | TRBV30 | CACPGDRGYGYTF | TGTGCCTGCCCAGGGGACAGGGGGTATGGCTACACCTTC
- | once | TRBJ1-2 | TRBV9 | CASSVSGANYGYTF | TGTGCCAGCAGCGTGAGCGGAGCTAACTATGGCTACACCTTC
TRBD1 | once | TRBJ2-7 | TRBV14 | CASSYGQGSYEQYF | TGTGCCAGCAGCTACGGACAGGGGTCCTACGAGCAGTACTTC
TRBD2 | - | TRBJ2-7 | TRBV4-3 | CASSQGLAGSSYEQYF | TGCGCCAGCAGCCAAGGTCTAGCGGGCTCCTCCTACGAGCAGTACTTC
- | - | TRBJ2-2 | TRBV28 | CASSSGVYTGELFF | TGTGCCAGCAGCTCCGGGGTCTACACCGGGGAGCTGTTTTTT